The table lists the clone carrying this T cell receptor beta chain with a count of one. Its antigen remains unidentified. This sample stems from a study of radiation and T cells in renal cell carcinoma. Study-level results: In blood, top tumor clones expanded by 2 weeks, shrinking by 4. Without pretreatment biopsies, baseline tumor clonotype presence was undetermined.

Sample time point: blood 4 weeks post-SBRT, at nephrectomy. Treatment specified: 15 Gy SBRT to primary tumor, nephrectomy 4 weeks later. Nephrectomy followed 15 Gy stereotactic body radiation by 4 weeks. Blood was sampled at baseline, 2 weeks and 4 weeks after SBRT. In germline, CDR1 is SGHTA, CDR2 FQGNSA. The V end was cut by 7 bases, the J end by 5 bases, with 17 bases between. This CDR3 comprises 14 residues. Profiling relied on immunoSEQ multiplex PCR, and the TCRdb table lists in-frame clones only, not all of them. This table has over 30,000 clones, roughly 80% appearing once. The source of this sequence is a man in his fifties or sixties with renal cell carcinoma. The V call is TRBV7-2, the J call TRBJ2-5; D is perhaps TRBD1 or TRBD2 (6 bases each). Specimen: blood, collected from a patient whose treatment included radiotherapy and nephrectomy. This CDR3 is CASTLNRGRETQYF. In nucleotides, the CDR3 is TGTGCCAGCACCCTAAATAGGGGGAGGGAGACCCAGTACTTC.